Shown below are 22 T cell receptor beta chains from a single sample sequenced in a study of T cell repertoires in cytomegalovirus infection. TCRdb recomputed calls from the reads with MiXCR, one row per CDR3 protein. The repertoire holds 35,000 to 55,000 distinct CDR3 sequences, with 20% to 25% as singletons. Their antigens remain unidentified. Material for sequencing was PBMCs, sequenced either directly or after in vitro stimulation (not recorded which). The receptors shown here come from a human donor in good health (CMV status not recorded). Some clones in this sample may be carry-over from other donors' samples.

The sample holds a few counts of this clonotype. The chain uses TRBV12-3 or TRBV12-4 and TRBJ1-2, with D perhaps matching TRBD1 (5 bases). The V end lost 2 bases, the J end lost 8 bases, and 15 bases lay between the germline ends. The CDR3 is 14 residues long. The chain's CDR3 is CASSLLGGAFGYTF. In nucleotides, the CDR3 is TGTGCCAGCAGTTTACTGGGAGGGGCGTTCGGCTACACCTTC.

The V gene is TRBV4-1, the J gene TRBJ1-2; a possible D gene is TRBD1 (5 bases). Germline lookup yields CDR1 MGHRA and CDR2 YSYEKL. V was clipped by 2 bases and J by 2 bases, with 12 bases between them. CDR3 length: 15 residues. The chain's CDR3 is CASSQPWGWNYGYTF. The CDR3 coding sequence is TGCGCCAGCAGCCAACCATGGGGGTGGAACTATGGCTACACCTTC.

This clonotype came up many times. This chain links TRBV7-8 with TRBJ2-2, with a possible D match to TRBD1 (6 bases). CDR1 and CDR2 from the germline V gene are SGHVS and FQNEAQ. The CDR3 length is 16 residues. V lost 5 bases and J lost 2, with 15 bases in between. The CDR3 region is CASSVTGWGNTGELFF. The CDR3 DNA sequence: TGTGCCAGCAGCGTGACAGGCTGGGGTAACACCGGGGAGCTGTTTTTT.

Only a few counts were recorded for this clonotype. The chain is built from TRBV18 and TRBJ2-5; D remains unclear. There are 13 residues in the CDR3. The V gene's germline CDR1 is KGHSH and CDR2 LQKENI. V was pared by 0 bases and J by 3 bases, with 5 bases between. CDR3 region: CASSPPSKETQYF. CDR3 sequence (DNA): TGTGCCAGCTCACCACCGTCAAAAGAGACCCAGTACTTC.

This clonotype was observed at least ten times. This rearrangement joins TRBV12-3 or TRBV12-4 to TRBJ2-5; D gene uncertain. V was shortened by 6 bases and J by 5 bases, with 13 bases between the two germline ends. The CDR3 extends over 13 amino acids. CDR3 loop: CASRARRMETQYF. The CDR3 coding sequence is TGTGCCAGCAGGGCCCGCCGGATGGAGACCCAGTACTTC.

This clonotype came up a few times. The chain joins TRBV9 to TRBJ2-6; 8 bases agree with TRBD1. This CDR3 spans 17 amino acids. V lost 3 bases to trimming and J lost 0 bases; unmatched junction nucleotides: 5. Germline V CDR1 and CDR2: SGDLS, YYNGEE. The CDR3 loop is CASSAGTGNSGANVLTF. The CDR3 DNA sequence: TGTGCCAGCAGCGCCGGGACAGGCAACTCTGGGGCCAACGTCCTGACTTTC. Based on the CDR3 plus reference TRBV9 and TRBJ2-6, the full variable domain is DSGVTQTPKHLITATGQRVTLRCSPRSGDLSVYWYQQSLDQGLQFLIQYYNGEERAKGNILERFSAQQFPDLHSELNLSSLELGDSALYFCASSAGTGNSGANVLTFGAGSRLTVL.

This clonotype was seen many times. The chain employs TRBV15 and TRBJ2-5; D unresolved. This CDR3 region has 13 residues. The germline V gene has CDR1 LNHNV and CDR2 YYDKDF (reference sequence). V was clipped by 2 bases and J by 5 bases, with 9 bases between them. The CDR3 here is CATSRRVGETQYF. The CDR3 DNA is TGTGCCACCAGCAGAAGAGTCGGTGAGACCCAGTACTTC.

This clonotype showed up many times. CDR3 DNA sequence: TGTGCCAGCACCCCGGAACTCCGGGCCCGGCATTCACCCCTCCACTTT. Its protein is CASTPELRARHSPLHF. The V gene is TRBV12-3 or TRBV12-4, the J gene TRBJ1-6, with D unresolved. V lost 7 bases to trimming and J lost 8 bases, with 21 bases between them. The CDR3 sequence is 16 residues long.

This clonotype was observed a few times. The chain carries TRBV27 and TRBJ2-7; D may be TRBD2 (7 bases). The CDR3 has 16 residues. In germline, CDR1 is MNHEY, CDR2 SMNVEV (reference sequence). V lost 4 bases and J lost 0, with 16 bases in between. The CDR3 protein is CASSSYGGRYSYEQYF. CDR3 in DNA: TGTGCCAGCAGTTCCTACGGGGGGCGGTACTCCTACGAGCAGTACTTC.

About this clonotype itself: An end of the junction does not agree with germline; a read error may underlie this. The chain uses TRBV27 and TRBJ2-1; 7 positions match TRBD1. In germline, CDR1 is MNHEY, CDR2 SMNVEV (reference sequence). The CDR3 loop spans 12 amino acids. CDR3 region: CASSPDRVKWVF. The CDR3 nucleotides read TGTGCCAGCAGCCCCGACAGGGTGAAGTGGGTCTTC.

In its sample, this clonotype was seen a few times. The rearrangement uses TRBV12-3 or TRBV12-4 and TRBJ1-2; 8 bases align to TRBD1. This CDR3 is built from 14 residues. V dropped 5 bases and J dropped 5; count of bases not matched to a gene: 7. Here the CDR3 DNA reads TGTGCCAGCAGTCCACGGGACAGGCTTTATGGCTACACCTTC. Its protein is CASSPRDRLYGYTF.

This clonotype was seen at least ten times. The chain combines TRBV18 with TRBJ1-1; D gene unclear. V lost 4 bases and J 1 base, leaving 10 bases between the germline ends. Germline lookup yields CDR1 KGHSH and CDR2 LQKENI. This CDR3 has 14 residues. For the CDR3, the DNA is TGTGCCAGCTCACAAGGGCGAAGGAACACTGAAGCTTTCTTT. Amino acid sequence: CASSQGRRNTEAFF.

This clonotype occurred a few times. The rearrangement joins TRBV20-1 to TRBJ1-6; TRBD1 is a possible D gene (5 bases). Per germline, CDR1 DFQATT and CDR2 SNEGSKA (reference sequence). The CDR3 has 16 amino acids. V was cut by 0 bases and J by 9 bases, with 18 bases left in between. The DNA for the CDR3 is TGCAGTGCTAGAGATCCCGCCCACGGGACCGGTTCACCCCTCCACTTT. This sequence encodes CSARDPAHGTGSPLHF.

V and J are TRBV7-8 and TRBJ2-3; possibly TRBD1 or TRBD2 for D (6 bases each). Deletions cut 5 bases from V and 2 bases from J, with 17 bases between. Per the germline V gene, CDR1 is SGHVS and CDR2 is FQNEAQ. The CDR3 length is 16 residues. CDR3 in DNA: TGTGCCAGCAGCCCCGCCCAACGGGGGCACACAGATACGCAGTATTTT. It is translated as CASSPAQRGHTDTQYF.

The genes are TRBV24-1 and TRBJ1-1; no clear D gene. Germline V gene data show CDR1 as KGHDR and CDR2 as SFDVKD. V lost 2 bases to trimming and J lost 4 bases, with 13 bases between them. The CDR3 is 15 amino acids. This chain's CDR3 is CATSDSRGGITEAFF. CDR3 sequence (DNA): TGTGCCACCAGTGATTCGCGGGGAGGGATCACTGAAGCTTTCTTT.

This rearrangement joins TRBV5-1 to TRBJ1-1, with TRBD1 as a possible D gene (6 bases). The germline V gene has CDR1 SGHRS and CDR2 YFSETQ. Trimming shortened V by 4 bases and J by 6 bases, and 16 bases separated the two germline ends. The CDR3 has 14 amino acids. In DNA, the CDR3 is TGCGCCAGCAGCCCACGAGGGGGTCCCGCTGAAGCTTTCTTT. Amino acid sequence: CASSPRGGPAEAFF. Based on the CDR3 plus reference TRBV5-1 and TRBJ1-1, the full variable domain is KAGVTQTPRYLIKTRGQQVTLSCSPISGHRSVSWYQQTPGQGLQFLFEYFSETQRNKGNFPGRFSGRQFSNSRSEMNVSTLELGDSALYLCASSPRGGPAEAFFGQGTRLTVV.

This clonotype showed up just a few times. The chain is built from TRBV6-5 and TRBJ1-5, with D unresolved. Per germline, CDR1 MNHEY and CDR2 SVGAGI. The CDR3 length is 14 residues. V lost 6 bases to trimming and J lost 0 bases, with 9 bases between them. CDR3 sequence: CASRPWGSNQPQHF. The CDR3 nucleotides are TGTGCCAGCAGACCGTGGGGTAGCAATCAGCCCCAGCATTTT.

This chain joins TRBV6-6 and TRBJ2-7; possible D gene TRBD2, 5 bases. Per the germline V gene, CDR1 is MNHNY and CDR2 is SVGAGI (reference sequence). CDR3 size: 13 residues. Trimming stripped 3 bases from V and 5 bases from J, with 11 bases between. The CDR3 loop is CASSYGGVNEQYF. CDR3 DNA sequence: TGTGCCAGCAGTTATGGAGGCGTGAACGAGCAGTACTTC.

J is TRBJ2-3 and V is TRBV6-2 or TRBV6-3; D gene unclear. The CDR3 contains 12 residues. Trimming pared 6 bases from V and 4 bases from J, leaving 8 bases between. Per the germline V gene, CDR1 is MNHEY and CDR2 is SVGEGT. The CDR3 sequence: CASSNSPDTQYF. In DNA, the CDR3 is TGTGCCAGCAGCAACTCTCCAGATACGCAGTATTTT.

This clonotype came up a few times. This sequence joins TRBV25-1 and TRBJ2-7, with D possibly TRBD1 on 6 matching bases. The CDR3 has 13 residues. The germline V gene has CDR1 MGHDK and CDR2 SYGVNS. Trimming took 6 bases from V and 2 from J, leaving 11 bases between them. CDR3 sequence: CASRGTPAYEQYF. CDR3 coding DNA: TGTGCCAGCAGAGGGACACCCGCCTACGAGCAGTACTTC.

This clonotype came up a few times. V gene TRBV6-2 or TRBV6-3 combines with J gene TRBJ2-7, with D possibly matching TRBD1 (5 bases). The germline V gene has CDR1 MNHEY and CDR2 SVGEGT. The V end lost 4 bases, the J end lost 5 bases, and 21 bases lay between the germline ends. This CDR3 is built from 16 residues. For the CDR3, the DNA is TGTGCCAGCAGTTTTTGGACACGAAAAACCTCTGACGAGCAGTACTTC. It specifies CASSFWTRKTSDEQYF.

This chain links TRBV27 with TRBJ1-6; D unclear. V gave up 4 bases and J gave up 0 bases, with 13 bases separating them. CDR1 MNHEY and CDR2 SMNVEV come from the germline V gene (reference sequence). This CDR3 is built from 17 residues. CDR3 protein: CASSSPWASSYNSPLHF. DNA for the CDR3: TGTGCCAGCAGTTCCCCCTGGGCCAGCTCCTATAATTCACCCCTCCACTTT.